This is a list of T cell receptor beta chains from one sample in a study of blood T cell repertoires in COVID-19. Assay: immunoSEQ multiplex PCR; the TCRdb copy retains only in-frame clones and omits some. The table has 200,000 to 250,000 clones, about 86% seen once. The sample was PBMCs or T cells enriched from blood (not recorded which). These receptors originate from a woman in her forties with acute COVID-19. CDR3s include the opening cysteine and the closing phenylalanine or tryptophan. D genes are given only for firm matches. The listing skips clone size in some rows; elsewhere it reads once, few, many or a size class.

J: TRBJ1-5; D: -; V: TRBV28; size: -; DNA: TGTGCCAGCAGTTTAAGGGAGGATTATAGCAATCAGCCCCAGCATTTT; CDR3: CASSLREDYSNQPQHF
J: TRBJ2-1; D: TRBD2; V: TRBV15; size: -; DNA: TGTGCCACCAGCACCCCACCCCAGCGGGGTCTCAATGAGCAGTTCTTC; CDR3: CATSTPPQRGLNEQFF
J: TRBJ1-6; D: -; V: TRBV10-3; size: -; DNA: TGTGCCATCAGTGAAATCCTGGACGGGGATTCACCCCTCCACTTT; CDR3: CAISEILDGDSPLHF
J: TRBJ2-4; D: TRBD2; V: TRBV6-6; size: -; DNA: TGTGCCAGCAGTGTGGGAGGGTCAGCCAAAAACATTCAGTACTTC; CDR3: CASSVGGSAKNIQYF
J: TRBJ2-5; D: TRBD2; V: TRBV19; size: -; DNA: TGTGCCAGTAGTATCCAGGGACTAGCGGGAGGGCAGGAGACCCAGTACTTC; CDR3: CASSIQGLAGGQETQYF
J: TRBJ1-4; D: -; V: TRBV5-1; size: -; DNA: TGCGCCAGCAGCTTGACAGCAACTAATGAAAAACTGTTTTTT; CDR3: CASSLTATNEKLFF
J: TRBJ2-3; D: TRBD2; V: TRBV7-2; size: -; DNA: TGTGCCAGCAGCTTATTAGGGACTAGCCGCACAGATACGCAGTATTTT; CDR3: CASSLLGTSRTDTQYF
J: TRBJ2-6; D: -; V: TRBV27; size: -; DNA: TGTGCCAGCCATAGCCTTTCTGGGGCCAACGTCCTGACTTTC; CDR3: CASHSLSGANVLTF
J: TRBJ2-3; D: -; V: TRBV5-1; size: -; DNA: TGCGCCAGCAGCTCCGGGGGGACAGGATCTAGCACAGATACGCAGTATTTT; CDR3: CASSSGGTGSSTDTQYF
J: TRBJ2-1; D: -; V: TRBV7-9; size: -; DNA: TGTGCCAGCATCCTTATTAGAGCCGACCGGAGGGGCAATGAGCAGTTCTTC; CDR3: CASILIRADRRGNEQFF
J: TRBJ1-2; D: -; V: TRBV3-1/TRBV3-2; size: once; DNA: TGTGCCAGCAGCCGAAGCATAGTCTATGGCTACACCTTC; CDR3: CASSRSIVYGYTF
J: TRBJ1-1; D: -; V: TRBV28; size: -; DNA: TGTGCCAGCAGTTTTACTACAGGGAAGAACACTGAAGCTTTCTTT; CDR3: CASSFTTGKNTEAFF
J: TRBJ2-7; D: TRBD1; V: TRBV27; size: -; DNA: TGTGCCAGCAGGCAATCCGGGACAGGGATCTACGAGCAGTACTTC; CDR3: CASRQSGTGIYEQYF
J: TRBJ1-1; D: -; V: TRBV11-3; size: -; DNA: TGTGCCAGCAGCTTATCCAGGGCTCCGTCCACTGAAGCTTTCTTT; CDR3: CASSLSRAPSTEAFF
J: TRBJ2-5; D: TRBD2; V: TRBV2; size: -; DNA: TGTGCCACCCCACCATCGGGGGGTAGGGAGACCCAGTACTTC; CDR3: CATPPSGGRETQYF
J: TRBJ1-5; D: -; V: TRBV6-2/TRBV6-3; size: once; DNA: TGTGCCAGCAGTTACGCTTCCGGGACAAAGAATGAGCATTTT; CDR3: CASSYASGTKNEHF
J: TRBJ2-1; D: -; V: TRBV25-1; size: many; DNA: TGTGCCAGCAGTGGGGGCCCAACAGGCGGTGGCAATGAGCAGTTCTTC; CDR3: CASSGGPTGGGNEQFF
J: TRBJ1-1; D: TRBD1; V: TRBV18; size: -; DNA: TGTGCCAGCTCACCTGGGACAGGCACTGAAGCTTTCTTT; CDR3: CASSPGTGTEAFF
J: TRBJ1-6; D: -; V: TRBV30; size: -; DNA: TGTGCCTGGATGAGTGGTGGTTCTTCACCCCTCCACTTT; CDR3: CAWMSGGSSPLHF
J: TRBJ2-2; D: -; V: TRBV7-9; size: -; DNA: TGTGCCAGCAGCTTCCCTCGAGGGACACCTAACACCGGGGAGCTGTTTTTT; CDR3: CASSFPRGTPNTGELFF
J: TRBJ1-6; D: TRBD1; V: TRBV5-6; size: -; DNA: TGTGCCAGCAGCACAATTGGAGACAGGGTTGGTGCACCCCTCCACTTT; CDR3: CASSTIGDRVGAPLHF
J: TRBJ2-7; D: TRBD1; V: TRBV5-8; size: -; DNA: TGTGCCAGCAGCTTGGGGCCTACGACAGGGGCCACCTACGAGCAGTACTTC; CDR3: CASSLGPTTGATYEQYF
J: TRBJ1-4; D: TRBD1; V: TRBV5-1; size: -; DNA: TGCGCCAGCAGCTTCGACAGGGCAGATGAAAAACTGTTTTTT; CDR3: CASSFDRADEKLFF
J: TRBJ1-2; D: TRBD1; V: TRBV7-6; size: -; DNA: TGTGCCAGCAGCCAGGGACAGAGTAATGGCTACACCTTC; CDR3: CASSQGQSNGYTF
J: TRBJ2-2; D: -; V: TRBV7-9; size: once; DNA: TGTGCCAGCAGCCCAGCCCGGGGAGGGAACACCGGGGAGCTGTTTTTT; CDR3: CASSPARGGNTGELFF
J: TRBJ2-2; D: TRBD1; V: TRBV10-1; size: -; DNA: TGCGCCAGCAGTGCCCCGACAGGGGGAGGCGGGGAGCTGTTTTTT; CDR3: CASSAPTGGGGELFF
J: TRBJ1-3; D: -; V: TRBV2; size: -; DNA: TGTGCCACAAATGAGGGGGTCGGAAACACCATATATTTT; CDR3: CATNEGVGNTIYF
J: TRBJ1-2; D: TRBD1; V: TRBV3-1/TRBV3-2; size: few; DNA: TGTGCCAGCAGCAAAGGGACAGGGAGGGACTATGGCTACACCTTC; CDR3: CASSKGTGRDYGYTF
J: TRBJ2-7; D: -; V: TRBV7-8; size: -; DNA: TGTGCCAGCAGCTTATCGGATGACAGCTCCTACGAGCAGTACTTC; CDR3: CASSLSDDSSYEQYF
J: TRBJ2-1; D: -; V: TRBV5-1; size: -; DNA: TGCGCCAGCAGCTTAAGCGGGACATACAATGAGCAGTTCTTC; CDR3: CASSLSGTYNEQFF
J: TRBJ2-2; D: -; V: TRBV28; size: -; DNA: TGTGCCAGCAGTTTACGCGGGACCGGGGAGCTGTTTTTT; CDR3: CASSLRGTGELFF
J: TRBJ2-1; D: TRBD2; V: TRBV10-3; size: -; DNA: TGTGCCATCAGTGTTGACGGGAGGGTAAGTTCCTACAATGAGCAGTTCTTC; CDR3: CAISVDGRVSSYNEQFF
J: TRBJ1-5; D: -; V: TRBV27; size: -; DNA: TGTGCCAGCAGCCCTACAGGGAGCAATCAGCCCCAGCATTTT; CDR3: CASSPTGSNQPQHF
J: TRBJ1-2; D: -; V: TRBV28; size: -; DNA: TGTGCCAGCAGTTCCCCTTTCCCCTTAGATGGCTACACCTTC; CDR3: CASSSPFPLDGYTF
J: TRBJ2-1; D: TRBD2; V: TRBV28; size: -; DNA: TGTGCCAGCAGTCGGACTAGCGGGTCATACAATGAGCAGTTCTTC; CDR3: CASSRTSGSYNEQFF
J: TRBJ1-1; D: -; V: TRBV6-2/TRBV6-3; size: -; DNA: TGTGCCAGCAGTTACGCAGGCACTGAAGCTTTCTTT; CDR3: CASSYAGTEAFF
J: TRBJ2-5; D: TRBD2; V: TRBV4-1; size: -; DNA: TGCGCCAGCAGCCATCCGGGGCTAGCGGAAGAGACCCAGTACTTC; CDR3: CASSHPGLAEETQYF
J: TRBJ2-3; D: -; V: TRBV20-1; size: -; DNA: TGCAGTGCTAGAGCTGATACGCAGTATTTT; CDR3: CSARADTQYF
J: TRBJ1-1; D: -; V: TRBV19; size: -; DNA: TGTGCCAGTAGTTCTCCCCAGGCCTCGAACACTGAAGCTTTCTTT; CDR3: CASSSPQASNTEAFF
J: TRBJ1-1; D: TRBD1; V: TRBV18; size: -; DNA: TGTGCCAGCTCGCCCTCAGGGGGCACTGAAGCTTTCTTT; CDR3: CASSPSGGTEAFF
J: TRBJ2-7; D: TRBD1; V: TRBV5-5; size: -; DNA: TGTGCCAGCAGCTTGGGACAGGGAGCGTTGGAGCAGTACTTC; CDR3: CASSLGQGALEQYF
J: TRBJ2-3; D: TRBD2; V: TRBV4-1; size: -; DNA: TGCGCCAGCAGCCAAGATCCTAGCGGGAGAATGGATACGCAGTATTTT; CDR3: CASSQDPSGRMDTQYF
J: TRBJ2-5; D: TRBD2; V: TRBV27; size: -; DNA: TGTGCCAGCAGTCTAGCGGGAGCCGTAGAGACCCAGTACTTC; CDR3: CASSLAGAVETQYF
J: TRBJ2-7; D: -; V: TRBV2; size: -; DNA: TGTGCCAGCACCCCGTTAGGGGGAGTAGACGAGCAGTACTTC; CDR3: CASTPLGGVDEQYF
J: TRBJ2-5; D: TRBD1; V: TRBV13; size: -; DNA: TGTGCCAGCAGCTTAAGTGGTTGGGGCAGGGGGCCTGGGGAGACCCAGTACTTC; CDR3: CASSLSGWGRGPGETQYF
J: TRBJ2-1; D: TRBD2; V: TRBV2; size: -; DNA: TGTGCCAGCATGAAGGGACTAGCGGGAGAAAATGAGCAGTTCTTC; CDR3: CASMKGLAGENEQFF
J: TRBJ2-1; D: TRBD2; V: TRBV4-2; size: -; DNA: TGTGCCAGCAGCCAACGAAACCCAGCGGGAGGTTCAAGTGAGCAGTTCTTC; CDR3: CASSQRNPAGGSSEQFF
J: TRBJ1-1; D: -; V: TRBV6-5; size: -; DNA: TGTGCCAGCAGACTAGAGGGAAGGAAACCTGAAGCTTTCTTT; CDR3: CASRLEGRKPEAFF
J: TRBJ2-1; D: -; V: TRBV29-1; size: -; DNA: TGCAGCGTCTTCCCGGGGGCGGGAGCCAATGAGCAGTTCTTC; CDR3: CSVFPGAGANEQFF
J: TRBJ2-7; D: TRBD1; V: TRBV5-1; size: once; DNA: TGCGCCAGCAGCGGGGACAGAGGCTACGAGCAGTACTTC; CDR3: CASSGDRGYEQYF
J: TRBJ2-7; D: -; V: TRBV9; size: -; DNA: TGTGCCAGCAGCGTAGCTTCGGCGGCCTACGAGCAGTACTTC; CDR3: CASSVASAAYEQYF
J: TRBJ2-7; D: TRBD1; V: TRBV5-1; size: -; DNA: TGCGCCAGCAGCCCTCGACAGGGTATAAGGGCCTACGAGCAGTACTTC; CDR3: CASSPRQGIRAYEQYF
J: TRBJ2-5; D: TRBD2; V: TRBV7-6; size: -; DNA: TGTGCCAGCAGCTTAGCTCTAGCGGGAATGATGGGTTCAGAGACCCAGTACTTC; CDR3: CASSLALAGMMGSETQYF
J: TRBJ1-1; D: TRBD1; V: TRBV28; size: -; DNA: TGTGCCAGCAACACCGGGACAGGGAAGATGAACACTGAAGCTTTCTTT; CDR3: CASNTGTGKMNTEAFF
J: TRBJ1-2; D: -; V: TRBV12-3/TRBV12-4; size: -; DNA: TGTGCCAGCAGTTTGTTAGGGGGTGGCTACACCTTC; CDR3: CASSLLGGGYTF